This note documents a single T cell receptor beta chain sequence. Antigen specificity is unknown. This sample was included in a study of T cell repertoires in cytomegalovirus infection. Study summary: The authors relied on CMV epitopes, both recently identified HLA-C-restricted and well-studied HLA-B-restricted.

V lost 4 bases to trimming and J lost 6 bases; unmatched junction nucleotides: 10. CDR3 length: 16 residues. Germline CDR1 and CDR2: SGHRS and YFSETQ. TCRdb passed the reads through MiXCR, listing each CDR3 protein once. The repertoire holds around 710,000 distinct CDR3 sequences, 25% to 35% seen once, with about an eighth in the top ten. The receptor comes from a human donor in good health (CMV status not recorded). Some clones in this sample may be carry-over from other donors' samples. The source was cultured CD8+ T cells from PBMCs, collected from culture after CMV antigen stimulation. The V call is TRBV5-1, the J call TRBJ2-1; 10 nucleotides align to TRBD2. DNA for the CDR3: TGCGCCAGCAGCGCCGGGAGCGGGGGGGGCCCCAATGAGCAGTTCTTC. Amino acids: CASSAGSGGGPNEQFF.